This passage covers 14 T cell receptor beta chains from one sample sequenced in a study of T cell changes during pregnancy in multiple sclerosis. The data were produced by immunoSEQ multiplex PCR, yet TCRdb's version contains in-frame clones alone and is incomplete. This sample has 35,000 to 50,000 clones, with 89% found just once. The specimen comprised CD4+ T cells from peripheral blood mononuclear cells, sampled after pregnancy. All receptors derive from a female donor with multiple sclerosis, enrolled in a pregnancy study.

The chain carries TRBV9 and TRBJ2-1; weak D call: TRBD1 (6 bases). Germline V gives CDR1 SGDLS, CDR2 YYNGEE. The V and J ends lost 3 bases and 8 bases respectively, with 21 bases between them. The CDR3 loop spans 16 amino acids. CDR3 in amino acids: CASSAGDTRSPYEQFF. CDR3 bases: TGTGCCAGCAGCGCCGGGGACACAAGAAGTCCCTATGAGCAGTTCTTC.

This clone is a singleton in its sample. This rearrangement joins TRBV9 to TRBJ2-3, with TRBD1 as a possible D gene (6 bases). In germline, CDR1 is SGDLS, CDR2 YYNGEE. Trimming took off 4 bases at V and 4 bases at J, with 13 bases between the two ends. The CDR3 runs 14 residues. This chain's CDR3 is CASSLRQAADTQYF. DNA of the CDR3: TGTGCCAGCAGCTTACGACAGGCGGCAGATACGCAGTATTTT.

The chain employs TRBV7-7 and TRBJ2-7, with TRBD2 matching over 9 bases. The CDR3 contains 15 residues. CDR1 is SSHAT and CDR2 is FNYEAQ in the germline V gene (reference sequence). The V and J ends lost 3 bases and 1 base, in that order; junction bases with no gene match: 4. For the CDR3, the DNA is TGTGCCAGCAGCTTGGGTAGCGGGAGTTCCTACGAGCAGTACTTC. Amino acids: CASSLGSGSSYEQYF.

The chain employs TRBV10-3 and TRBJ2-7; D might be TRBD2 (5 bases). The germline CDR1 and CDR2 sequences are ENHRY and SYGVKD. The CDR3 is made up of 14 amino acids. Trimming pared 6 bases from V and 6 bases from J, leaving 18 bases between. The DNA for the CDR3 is TGTGCCATCAGAACCGGGGATCCGAATGGCGAGCAGTACTTC. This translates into CAIRTGDPNGEQYF.

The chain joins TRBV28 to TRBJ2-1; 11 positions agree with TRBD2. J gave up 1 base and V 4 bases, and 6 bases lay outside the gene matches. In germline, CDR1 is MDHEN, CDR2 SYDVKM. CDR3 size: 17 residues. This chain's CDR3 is CASSSPSSGRSYNEQFF. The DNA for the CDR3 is TGTGCCAGCAGTTCCCCATCTAGCGGGAGGTCCTACAATGAGCAGTTCTTC. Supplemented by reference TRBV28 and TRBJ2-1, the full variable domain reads DVKVTQSSRYLVKRTGEKVFLECVQDMDHENMFWYRQDPGLGLRLIYFSYDVKMKEKGDIPEGYSVSREKKERFSLILESASTNQTSMYLCASSSPSSGRSYNEQFFGPGTRLTVL.

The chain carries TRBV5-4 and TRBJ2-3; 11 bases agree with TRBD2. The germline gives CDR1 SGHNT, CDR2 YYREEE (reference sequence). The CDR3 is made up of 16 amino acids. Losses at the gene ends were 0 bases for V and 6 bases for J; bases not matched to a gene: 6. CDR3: CASSLDSGRADDTQYF. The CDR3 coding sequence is TGTGCCAGCAGCTTGGATAGCGGGAGGGCCGATGATACGCAGTATTTT.

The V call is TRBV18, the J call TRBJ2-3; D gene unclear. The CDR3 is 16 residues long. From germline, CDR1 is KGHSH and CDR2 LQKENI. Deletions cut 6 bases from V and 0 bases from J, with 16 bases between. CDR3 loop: CASSSTAPSSTDTQYF. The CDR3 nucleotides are TGTGCCAGCTCGTCTACAGCTCCCTCTAGCACAGATACGCAGTATTTT.

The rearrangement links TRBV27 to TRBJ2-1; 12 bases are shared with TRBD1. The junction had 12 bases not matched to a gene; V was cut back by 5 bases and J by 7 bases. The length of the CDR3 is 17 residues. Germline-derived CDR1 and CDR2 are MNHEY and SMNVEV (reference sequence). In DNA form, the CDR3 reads TGTGCCAGCAGTACCCCCGGGACAGGGGGCCTAAGGAATGAGCAGTTCTTC. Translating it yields CASSTPGTGGLRNEQFF.

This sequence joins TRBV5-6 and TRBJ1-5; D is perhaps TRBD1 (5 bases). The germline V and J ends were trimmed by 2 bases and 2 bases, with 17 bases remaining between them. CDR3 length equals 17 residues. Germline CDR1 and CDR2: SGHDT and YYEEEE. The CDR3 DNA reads TGTGCCAGCAGCTTCTGGCAGGGAGGGTTGGGCAATCAGCCCCAGCATTTT. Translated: CASSFWQGGLGNQPQHF.

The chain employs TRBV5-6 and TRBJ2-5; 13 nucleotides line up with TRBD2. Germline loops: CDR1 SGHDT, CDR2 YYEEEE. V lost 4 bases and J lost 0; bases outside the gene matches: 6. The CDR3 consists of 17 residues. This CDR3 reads CASSRRLAGGYQETQYF. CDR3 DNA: TGTGCCAGCAGCCGACGACTAGCGGGAGGTTACCAAGAGACCCAGTACTTC.

The CDR3 spells CASKGAGPVAETQYF. The CDR3 region has the DNA TGTGCCAGTAAGGGTGCAGGGCCCGTAGCAGAGACCCAGTACTTC. The chain employs TRBV19 and TRBJ2-5; tentative D call: TRBD1 (5 bases). Germline CDR1 LNHDA, CDR2 SQIVND (reference sequence). V was shortened by 7 bases and J by 4 bases, with 19 bases between the two germline ends. This CDR3 has 15 amino acids.

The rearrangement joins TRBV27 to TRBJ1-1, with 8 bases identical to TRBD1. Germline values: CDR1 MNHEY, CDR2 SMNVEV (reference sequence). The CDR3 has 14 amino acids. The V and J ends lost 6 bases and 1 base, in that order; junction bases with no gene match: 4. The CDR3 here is CASSPGGSNTEAFF. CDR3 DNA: TGTGCCAGCAGCCCAGGGGGCTCGAACACTGAAGCTTTCTTT.

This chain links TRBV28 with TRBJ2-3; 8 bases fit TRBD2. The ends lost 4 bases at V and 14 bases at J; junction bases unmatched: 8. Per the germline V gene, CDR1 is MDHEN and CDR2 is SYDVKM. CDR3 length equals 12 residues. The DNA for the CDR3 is TGTGCCAGCAGTTCTCCGGGACTAGAGCCGTATTTT. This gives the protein CASSSPGLEPYF. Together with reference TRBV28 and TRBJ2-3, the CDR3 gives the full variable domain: DVKVTQSSRYLVKRTGEKVFLECVQDMDHENMFWYRQDPGLGLRLIYFSYDVKMKEKGDIPEGYSVSREKKERFSLILESASTNQTSMYLCASSSPGLEPYFGPGTRLTVL.

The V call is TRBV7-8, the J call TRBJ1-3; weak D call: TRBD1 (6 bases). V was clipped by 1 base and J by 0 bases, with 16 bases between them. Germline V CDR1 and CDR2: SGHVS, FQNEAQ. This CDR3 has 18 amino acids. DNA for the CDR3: TGTGCCAGCAGCTTAGGGGATAGGGGGTACAGCTCTGGAAACACCATATATTTT. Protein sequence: CASSLGDRGYSSGNTIYF.